One and the same sample provided the 8 T cell receptor beta chains below, sequenced in a study of blood T cell repertoires in COVID-19. Libraries were prepared by immunoSEQ multiplex PCR; TCRdb keeps only in-frame clonotypes and omits some of them. The sample has approximately 300,000 clones, 87% seen once. The sample was peripheral blood. The receptors shown here come from a woman between 50 and 59 years old who had recovered from COVID-19.

The CDR3 reads CASSRDSSTGELFF. The CDR3 bases are TGTGCCAGCAGCAGGGACAGTTCCACCGGGGAGCTGTTTTTT. This sequence joins TRBV7-2 and TRBJ2-2; 7 bases align to TRBD1. Germline-derived CDR1 and CDR2 are SGHTA and FQGNSA. The CDR3 length is 14 residues. Germline trimming cut 5 bases from V and 4 bases from J; bases unmatched to any gene: 4.

The rearrangement joins TRBV19 to TRBJ1-1; the D gene is possibly TRBD1 (5 bases). This CDR3 is built from 13 residues. V gave up 7 bases and J gave up 2 bases, with 11 bases separating them. Per the germline V gene, CDR1 is LNHDA and CDR2 is SQIVND (reference sequence). CDR3 loop: CASNWGANTEAFF. CDR3 in DNA: TGTGCCAGTAATTGGGGCGCAAACACTGAAGCTTTCTTT.

This chain links TRBV7-2 with TRBJ2-7, with D possibly TRBD2 on 6 matching bases. The CDR3 runs 14 residues. From germline, CDR1 is SGHTA and CDR2 FQGNSA. V lost 3 bases, J lost 2 bases, and 11 bases lay in between. CDR3 sequence (DNA): TGTGCCAGCAGCTTGGCGGGAACCGCCTACGAGCAGTACTTC. This translates into CASSLAGTAYEQYF.

The chain carries TRBV19 and TRBJ2-2; D possibly corresponds to TRBD2 (6 bases). Germline V CDR1 and CDR2: LNHDA, SQIVND (reference sequence). Trimming cost V 7 bases and J 6 bases, with 15 bases left between them. The CDR3 covers 14 residues. CDR3 DNA sequence: TGTGCCAGTACTAAAAGCGGGCTTCCCGGGGAGCTGTTTTTT. Amino acid sequence: CASTKSGLPGELFF.

CDR3 region: CASSVGPERGYGYTF. The CDR3, as DNA: TGTGCCAGCAGCGTAGGACCGGAACGGGGCTATGGCTACACCTTC. The chain has TRBV9 and TRBJ1-2; D gene uncertain. Per germline, CDR1 SGDLS and CDR2 YYNGEE. This CDR3 is 15 amino acids long. V was pared by 0 bases and J by 4 bases, with 13 bases between.

J is TRBJ1-5 and V is TRBV4-3, with a weak D call TRBD1 (6 bases). The ends were cut back, 0 bases at V and 11 bases at J, with 11 bases in the middle. CDR1 and CDR2 from the germline V gene are LGHNA and YSLEER. This CDR3 has 13 residues. This CDR3 reads CASSQDVGTSQHF. CDR3 DNA sequence: TGCGCCAGCAGCCAAGATGTGGGGACATCCCAGCATTTT.

The chain uses TRBV9 and TRBJ2-7, with D possibly TRBD1 on 7 matching bases. The CDR3 has 14 amino acids. Germline CDR1 SGDLS, CDR2 YYNGEE. With 4 bases removed from V and 1 base from J, the gap between germline ends came to 12 bases. The CDR3 nucleotides read TGTGCCAGCAGCCCGCGGGACAGTTCCTACGAGCAGTACTTC. As protein: CASSPRDSSYEQYF.

This chain uses TRBV11-2 with TRBJ2-3; 10 bases line up with TRBD2. Germline V lookup: CDR1 SGHAT, CDR2 FQNNGV. The CDR3 contains 16 residues. J gave up 0 bases and V 5 bases, and 5 bases lay outside the gene matches. The CDR3 DNA sequence: TGTGCCAGCAGCCGAACTAGCGGGGCTAGCACAGATACGCAGTATTTT. Its protein is CASSRTSGASTDTQYF.